One sample yielded the 23 T cell receptor beta chains listed below, sequenced in a study of T cells in Graves' hyperthyroidism and ophthalmopathy. RNA transcripts served as the template for amplifying TCR beta CDR3 regions. TCR CDR3 regions were first amplified by RT-PCR with HTBI primers. MiXCR was run by TCRdb on the multiplex PCR reads, yielding one entry per CDR3 protein. The profile covers 730,000 or so distinct CDR3 sequences, with around 19% appearing a single time and over 15% taken by the ten largest. The sample consisted of blood. These receptor sequences come from a woman aged 45 to 65 with Graves' hyperthyroidism that later progressed to Graves' ophthalmopathy.

This clonotype was found many times. V is TRBV3-1 and J is TRBJ1-6, with no clear D. CDR1 is LGHDT, CDR2 YNNKEL, per germline (reference sequence). The CDR3 has 13 residues. The ends were cut back, 4 bases at V and 8 bases at J, with 9 bases in the middle. CDR3 region: CASSLNKDSPLHF. Written as DNA, the CDR3 is TGTGCCAGCAGCCTAAACAAAGATTCACCCCTCCACTTT.

This clonotype appeared a single time. The rearrangement joins TRBV19 to TRBJ1-3, with TRBD1 as a possible D gene (5 bases). Trimming shortened V by 3 bases and J by 9 bases, and 15 bases separated the two germline ends. From germline, CDR1 is LNHDA and CDR2 SQIVND (reference sequence). There are 14 residues in the CDR3. This chain's CDR3 is CASSMPRDRRTIYF. The DNA of the CDR3 is TGTGCCAGTAGTATGCCCAGGGACCGGCGCACCATATATTTT.

About this clonotype: A much more abundant neighbour one base away suggests this may be a read error. V usage is TRBV18 and J usage is TRBJ2-7, with D possibly called TRBD1 or TRBD2 (5 bases each). From germline, CDR1 is KGHSH and CDR2 LQKENI. The ends were cut back, 3 bases at V and 5 bases at J, with 17 bases in the middle. The CDR3 runs to 15 residues. The CDR3 nucleotides read TGTGCCAGCTCACCTACGCTCGAGGGGCCGGACGAGCAGTACTTC. Protein: CASSPTLEGPDEQYF.

This clonotype has ten or more counts. The V and J genes are TRBV7-2 and TRBJ1-6, with 7 bases identical to TRBD1. The CDR3 totals 15 residues. J was trimmed by 10 bases and V by 0 bases; bases with no gene match: 6. CDR1 and CDR2 from the germline V gene are SGHTA and FQGNSA. The CDR3 is CASSLALGGGSPLHF. DNA for the CDR3: TGTGCCAGCAGCTTAGCGCTAGGGGGCGGGTCACCCCTCCACTTT. Full variable domain (outside the CDR3, taken from reference TRBV7-2 and TRBJ1-6): GAGVSQSPSNKVTEKGKDVELRCDPISGHTALYWYRQSLGQGLEFLIYFQGNSAPDKSGLPSDRFSAERTGGSVSTLTIQRTQQEDSAVYLCASSLALGGGSPLHFGNGTRLTVT.

About this clonotype itself: A read error may account for a junction end that differs from germline. The J gene is TRBJ2-1, the V gene TRBV9, with 7 bases matching TRBD2. The CDR3 runs 15 residues. Germline values: CDR1 SGDLS, CDR2 YYNGEE. The CDR3 DNA sequence: TGTGCCAGCGGCGTAGTGCAGGGAGGGGACAATGAGCAGTTCTTC. Encoded protein: CASGVVQGGDNEQFF. Complete variable domain (other parts from reference TRBV9 and TRBJ2-1): DSGVTQTPKHLITATGQRVTLRCSPRSGDLSVYWYQQSLDQGLQFLIQYYNGEERAKGNILERFSAQQFPDLHSELNLSSLELGDSALYFCASGVVQGGDNEQFFGPGTRLTVL.

This clonotype was observed many times. The CDR3 sequence: CASSQAQGQNYGYTF. The CDR3 DNA follows: TGTGCCAGCAGCCAAGCACAAGGACAGAACTATGGCTACACCTTC. The rearrangement uses TRBV3-1 and TRBJ1-2; D possibly corresponds to TRBD1 (6 bases). There are 15 residues in the CDR3. Trimming shortened V by 1 base and J by 2 bases, and 11 bases separated the two germline ends. Germline V gene sequence: CDR1 LGHDT, CDR2 YNNKEL (reference sequence).

Comments on this clonotype: A read error may be the cause here, since a much bigger clone is one base away. The chain joins TRBV12-3 or TRBV12-4 to TRBJ1-1; D not certain. Trimming took off 6 bases at V and 1 base at J, with 12 bases between the two ends. CDR3 length: 14 residues. DNA of the CDR3: TGTGCCAGCAGCCGCACCAGGAGGAACACTGAAGCTTTCTTT. Its protein is CASSRTRRNTEAFF.

There are many counts of this clonotype. The rearrangement joins TRBV3-1 to TRBJ1-2; 8 bases match TRBD1. Germline CDR1 reads LGHDT; CDR2 reads YNNKEL (reference sequence). V lost 4 bases to trimming and J lost 6 bases; unmatched junction nucleotides: 7. CDR3 size: 14 residues. In DNA, the CDR3 is TGTGCCAGCAGCCGAATACAGGGGGTAGATGGCTACACCTTC. Amino acid sequence: CASSRIQGVDGYTF.

The V call is TRBV5-1, the J call TRBJ1-4; D may be TRBD1 (5 bases). The V and J ends lost 4 bases and 8 bases respectively, with 12 bases between them. There are 13 residues in the CDR3. Germline-derived CDR1 and CDR2 are SGHRS and YFSETQ. DNA of the CDR3: TGCGCCAGCAGCAACGCCTGGGGGGAAAAACTGTTTTTT. Translating it yields CASSNAWGEKLFF.

This chain joins TRBV7-6 and TRBJ2-2, with TRBD1 matching over 10 bases. The V segment lost 6 bases and the J segment 4 bases; nucleotides outside the gene matches: 8. This CDR3 region has 16 residues. CDR1 and CDR2 from the germline V gene are SGHVS and FNYEAQ. DNA of the CDR3: TGTGCCAGCAGAGACCAGGACAGGGGGGTCACCGGGGAGCTGTTTTTT. This translates into CASRDQDRGVTGELFF.

The chain joins TRBV12-3 or TRBV12-4 to TRBJ1-2; D possibly corresponds to TRBD1 (5 bases). The germline V and J ends were trimmed by 7 bases and 4 bases, with 16 bases remaining between them. The CDR3 is made up of 14 amino acids. The DNA for the CDR3 is TGTGCCAGCACCAGTCGTGAGACAGCCTATGGCTACACCTTC. Translation gives CASTSRETAYGYTF.

The chain combines TRBV2 with TRBJ1-3, with D perhaps TRBD1 (6 bases). V was pared by 7 bases and J by 0 bases, with 19 bases between. Per germline, CDR1 SNHLY and CDR2 FYNNEI. The CDR3 is made up of 17 amino acids. The CDR3 spells CASTKDRATLSGNTIYF. CDR3 sequence (DNA): TGTGCCAGCACTAAGGACAGAGCCACTCTCTCTGGAAACACCATATATTTT.

This clonotype was counted at least ten times. The genes are TRBV24-1 and TRBJ1-5; TRBD1 aligns across 8 bases. Per the germline V gene, CDR1 is KGHDR and CDR2 is SFDVKD. The V and J ends lost 7 bases and 6 bases, in that order; junction bases with no gene match: 4. The CDR3 length is 13 residues. Here the CDR3 DNA reads TGTGCCACCAGCTCGGACAGGGTTCAGCCCCAGCATTTT. The encoded protein is CATSSDRVQPQHF.

The V gene is TRBV7-9, the J gene TRBJ1-3; D unclear. CDR3 size: 17 residues. V gave up 3 bases and J gave up 1 base, with 16 bases separating them. Germline V gene sequence: CDR1 SEHNR, CDR2 FQNEAQ (reference sequence). The CDR3 sequence: CASSLHGPEGSGNTIYF. CDR3 nucleotides: TGTGCCAGCAGCTTGCATGGGCCAGAGGGTTCTGGAAACACCATATATTTT.

The chain couples TRBV6-2 or TRBV6-3 to TRBJ1-1; no clear D. The V gene lost 6 bases and the J gene lost 6 bases, with 20 bases spanning the gap. Germline loops: CDR1 MNHEY, CDR2 SVGEGT. The length of the CDR3 is 15 residues. The CDR3 region has the DNA TGTGCCAGCAGGGAGGGTCTCAGGCCACGGTCTGAAGCTTTCTTT. It is translated as CASREGLRPRSEAFF.

This clonotype was detected many times. The rearrangement uses TRBV7-9 and TRBJ1-4, with D uncertain. Germline CDR1 reads SEHNR; CDR2 reads FQNEAQ (reference sequence). This CDR3 is built from 17 residues. Trimming removed 1 base at V and 4 bases at J, with 16 bases between. The DNA of the CDR3 is TGTGCCAGCAGCTTAGTGTCGCCAGGAGCATTTAATGAAAAACTGTTTTTT. This gives the protein CASSLVSPGAFNEKLFF.

The chain recombines TRBV20-1 with TRBJ1-5; the D gene is possibly TRBD1 (5 bases). The CDR3 is 14 residues long. Germline V lookup: CDR1 DFQATT, CDR2 SNEGSKA (reference sequence). Trimming shortened V by 6 bases and J by 4 bases, and 16 bases separated the two germline ends. The CDR3 here is CSASLGRNNQPQHF. DNA of the CDR3: TGCAGTGCCTCCCTGGGGCGGAATAATCAGCCCCAGCATTTT.

The rearrangement links TRBV6-1 to TRBJ1-2, with 7 positions matching TRBD1. The length of the CDR3 is 13 residues. The germline V gene has CDR1 MNHNS and CDR2 SASEGT. The J segment lost 8 bases and the V segment lost 3 bases, leaving 6 bases of the junction unmatched. The CDR3 sequence: CASSETGMGGYTF. For the CDR3, the DNA is TGTGCCAGCAGTGAGACAGGGATGGGGGGCTACACCTTC.

The table lists this clonotype with a few counts. V usage is TRBV6-1 and J usage is TRBJ1-4; tentatively, D is TRBD1 (5 bases). Trimming left V 6 bases short and J 7 bases short, with 15 bases between. Germline V gene sequence: CDR1 MNHNS, CDR2 SASEGT. CDR3 size: 14 residues. CDR3 bases: TGTGCCAGCAGCTGGGACCAGGCTTCTGAAAAACTGTTTTTT. Translation: CASSWDQASEKLFF.

This clonotype was observed a handful of times. The chain has TRBV18 and TRBJ1-3; 7 bases line up with TRBD1. The CDR3 loop spans 18 amino acids. J gave up 7 bases and V 2 bases, and 17 bases lay outside the gene matches. CDR1 KGHSH and CDR2 LQKENI come from the germline V gene. The CDR3 coding sequence is TGTGCCAGCTCACCAATTTTAACCGGGACAGCAGGGTGGAACACCATATATTTT. This sequence encodes CASSPILTGTAGWNTIYF.

This clonotype has ten or more counts. The genes are TRBV5-1 and TRBJ2-2, with TRBD1 identical over 9 bases. The germline CDR1 and CDR2 sequences are SGHRS and YFSETQ. J gave up 2 bases and V 7 bases, and 3 bases lay outside the gene matches. CDR3 length: 14 amino acids. The CDR3 protein is CASLDRGNTGELFF. The CDR3 DNA follows: TGCGCCAGCTTGGACAGGGGTAACACCGGGGAGCTGTTTTTT.

Only a few counts were recorded for this clonotype. The V call is TRBV9, the J call TRBJ1-3; 7 bases match TRBD1. V lost 0 bases and J lost 1; bases outside the gene matches: 4. The CDR3 consists of 16 residues. Germline V gene lookup returns CDR1 SGDLS and CDR2 YYNGEE. The chain's CDR3 is CASSVDEGASGNTIYF. CDR3 bases: TGTGCCAGCAGCGTAGACGAGGGGGCTTCTGGAAACACCATATATTTT.

The chain couples TRBV6-5 to TRBJ2-7; D unclear. V lost 3 bases and J lost 2, with 14 bases in between. The CDR3 covers 15 residues. Germline assignment: CDR1 MNHEY and CDR2 SVGAGI. The CDR3 is CASSYDLQSTYEQYF. The CDR3 nucleotides read TGTGCCAGCAGTTATGATTTACAATCAACCTACGAGCAGTACTTC.